This TCR beta chain was captured in a study of T cells expressing NK-cell markers. No DNA is given; TCRdb re-called the 5' RACE reads and lists each CDR3 protein once. This sample lists some 410,000 distinct CDR3 sequences; its ten largest clones have under 7.5%. Looked up from germline, CDR1 is MNHGY and CDR2 is SVAAGI. The CDR3 runs to 13 residues. The chain carries TRBV6-9 and TRBJ2-1; TCRdb calls TRBD2, which cannot be checked without DNA. The receptor's source is a woman aged 18-69 years in good health. The sequenced material came from blood T cells: a sorted CD56 or NKG2C T cell subset, CD4+ or CD8+ T cells, or bulk PBMC T cells (not recorded which). CDR3: CASSWLAHDEQFF.